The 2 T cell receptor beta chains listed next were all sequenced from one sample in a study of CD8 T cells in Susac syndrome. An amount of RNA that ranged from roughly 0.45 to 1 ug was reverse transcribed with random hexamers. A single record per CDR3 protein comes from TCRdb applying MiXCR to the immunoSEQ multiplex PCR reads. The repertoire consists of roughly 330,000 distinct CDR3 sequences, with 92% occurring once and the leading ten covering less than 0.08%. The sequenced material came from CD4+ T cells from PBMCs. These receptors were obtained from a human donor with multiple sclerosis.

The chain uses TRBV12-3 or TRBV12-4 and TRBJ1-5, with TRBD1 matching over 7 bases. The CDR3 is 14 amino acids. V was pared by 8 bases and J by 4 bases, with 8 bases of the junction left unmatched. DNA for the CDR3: TGTGCCAGCTCGAGACAGGGAAATAATCAGCCCCAGCATTTT. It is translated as CASSRQGNNQPQHF.

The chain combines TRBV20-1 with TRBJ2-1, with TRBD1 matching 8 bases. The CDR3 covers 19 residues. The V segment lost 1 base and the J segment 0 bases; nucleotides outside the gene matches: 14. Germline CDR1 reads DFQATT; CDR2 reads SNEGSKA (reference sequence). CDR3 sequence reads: CSARADRGRFTSSYNEQFF. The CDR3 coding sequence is TGCAGTGCTAGAGCAGACAGGGGCCGCTTTACGAGCTCCTACAATGAGCAGTTCTTC.